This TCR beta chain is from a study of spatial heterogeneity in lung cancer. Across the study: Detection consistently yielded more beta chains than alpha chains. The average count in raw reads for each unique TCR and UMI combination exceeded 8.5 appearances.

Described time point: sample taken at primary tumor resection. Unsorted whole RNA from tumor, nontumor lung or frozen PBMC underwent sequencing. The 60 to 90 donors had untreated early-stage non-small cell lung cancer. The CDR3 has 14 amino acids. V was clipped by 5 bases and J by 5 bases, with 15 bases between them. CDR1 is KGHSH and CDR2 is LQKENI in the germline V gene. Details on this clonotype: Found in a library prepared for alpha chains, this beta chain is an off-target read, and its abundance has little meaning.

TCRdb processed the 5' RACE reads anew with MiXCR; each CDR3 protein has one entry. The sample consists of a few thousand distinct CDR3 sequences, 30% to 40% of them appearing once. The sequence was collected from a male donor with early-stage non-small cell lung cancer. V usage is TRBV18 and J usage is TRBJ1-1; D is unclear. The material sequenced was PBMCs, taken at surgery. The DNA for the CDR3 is TGTGCCAGCTCAGCCGCTCGGCAGGCGACTGAAGCTTTCTTT. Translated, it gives CASSAARQATEAFF.